Presented here are 25 T cell receptor beta chains from one specimen sequenced in a study of OX40 agonist ivuxolimab in advanced cancers. The method was immunoSEQ multiplex PCR; TCRdb's version includes in-frame clones alone and lacks a portion of them. The table lists 55,000 to 90,000 clones, roughly 80% of them singletons. The sequences come from CD4+ or CD8+ T cells sorted from blood, collected in a trial of the OX40 agonist ivuxolimab. Receptors were obtained from an adult with an advanced solid tumor such as melanoma, head and neck, liver or kidney cancer.

This chain uses TRBV29-1 with TRBJ2-1; D remains unclear. Trimming pared 5 bases from V and 4 bases from J, leaving 6 bases between. Germline V gives CDR1 SQVTM, CDR2 ANQGSEA. CDR3 length equals 11 residues. CDR3 DNA sequence: TGCAGCGTTCTAGGGTACAATGAGCAGTTCTTC. As protein: CSVLGYNEQFF.

The chain recombines TRBV7-2 with TRBJ2-7; 8 positions match TRBD2. In germline, CDR1 is SGHTA, CDR2 FQGNSA. The V and J ends lost 0 bases and 4 bases, in that order; junction bases with no gene match: 5. There are 15 residues in the CDR3. The CDR3 reads CASSLAAGGQYEQYF. The CDR3 region has the DNA TGTGCCAGCAGCTTAGCGGCGGGAGGTCAGTACGAGCAGTACTTC.

This clone has only a few counts. This chain connects TRBV7-9 to TRBJ1-2, with 9 bases lining up with TRBD1. Germline CDR1 is SEHNR and CDR2 is FQNEAQ (reference sequence). The V and J ends lost 9 bases and 8 bases, in that order; junction bases with no gene match: 10. This CDR3 region has 13 residues. The CDR3 protein is CASTGTGFSGYTF. In nucleotides, the CDR3 is TGTGCCAGTACCGGGACAGGGTTTTCGGGCTACACCTTC.

The chain couples TRBV5-1 to TRBJ2-5, with TRBD1 matching over 11 bases. Germline CDR1 SGHRS, CDR2 YFSETQ. This CDR3 region has 15 residues. J gave up 2 bases and V 4 bases, and 4 bases lay outside the gene matches. The CDR3 is CASSQGTGGQETQYF. The CDR3 nucleotides are TGCGCCAGCAGCCAGGGGACAGGGGGTCAAGAGACCCAGTACTTC.

The chain has TRBV7-2 and TRBJ2-2, with TRBD2 matching 10 bases. The CDR3 totals 16 residues. Germline-derived CDR1 and CDR2 are SGHTA and FQGNSA. J was trimmed by 1 base and V by 5 bases; bases with no gene match: 4. The CDR3 DNA follows: TGTGCCAGCAGCCCTTCTAGCGGGAGGAACACCGGGGAGCTGTTTTTT. Amino acid sequence: CASSPSSGRNTGELFF.

This clone was counted a few times. V usage is TRBV28 and J usage is TRBJ1-5; 7 bases are a match to TRBD1. V dropped 8 bases and J dropped 0; count of bases not matched to a gene: 4. Germline-derived CDR1 and CDR2 are MDHEN and SYDVKM. This CDR3 has 14 amino acids. CDR3 bases: TGTGCCAGCCAAACAGGGGTTAGCAATCAGCCCCAGCATTTT. Translation gives CASQTGVSNQPQHF.

CDR3 nucleotide sequence: TGTGCCAGCAGCGCCCCCCTGGGAGGGCAGAACACCGGGGAGCTGTTTTTT. Translation gives CASSAPLGGQNTGELFF. The rearrangement links TRBV9 to TRBJ2-2; 7 nucleotides match TRBD2. V gave up 3 bases and J gave up 1 base; unmatched junction bases: 9. The CDR3 has 17 residues. CDR1 and CDR2 from the germline V gene are SGDLS and YYNGEE.

V usage is TRBV5-6 and J usage is TRBJ1-2, with D perhaps TRBD1 (6 bases). Germline values: CDR1 SGHDT, CDR2 YYEEEE. The CDR3 has 12 residues. The V end was cut by 1 base, the J end by 6 bases, with 7 bases between. CDR3 DNA: TGTGCCAGCAGCTTGTGGACAGATGGCTACACCTTC. Amino acids: CASSLWTDGYTF.

The genes are TRBV4-1 and TRBJ2-1; TRBD2 matches at 7 bases. From germline, CDR1 is MGHRA and CDR2 YSYEKL. CDR3 length equals 16 residues. V dropped 1 base and J dropped 4; count of bases not matched to a gene: 7. In DNA form, the CDR3 reads TGCGCCAGCAGCCAAGGCGGACTAGTGCAGTACAATGAGCAGTTCTTC. It encodes CASSQGGLVQYNEQFF.

The chain carries TRBV6-1 and TRBJ1-2; a weak D match, TRBD1 (6 bases). V was cut by 10 bases and J by 3 bases, with 18 bases left in between. Germline CDR1 is MNHNS and CDR2 is SASEGT. The CDR3 is made up of 14 amino acids. The CDR3 bases are TGTGCCACCAGACTGCATGGGACACACTATGGCTACACCTTC. It encodes CATRLHGTHYGYTF.

The gene calls are TRBV5-1 and TRBJ1-3; tentatively, D is TRBD1 (5 bases). V lost 3 bases to trimming and J lost 0 bases, with 13 bases between them. The CDR3 covers 16 residues. The germline V gene encodes CDR1 SGHRS and CDR2 YFSETQ. The CDR3 is CASSSPGANSGNTIYF. The CDR3 DNA follows: TGCGCCAGCAGCTCTCCCGGGGCCAACTCTGGAAACACCATATATTTT.

V usage is TRBV21-1 and J usage is TRBJ1-2. TRBV21-1 is deemed a pseudogene. The CDR3 is made up of 14 amino acids. The CDR3 region is CASRGTGYYYGYTF. The CDR3 nucleotides are TGTGCCAGCAGGGGGACTGGTTATTATTATGGCTACACCTTC.

The chain employs TRBV12-5 and TRBJ1-2; tentative D call: TRBD1 (6 bases). The CDR3 runs to 12 residues. Germline V gene sequence: CDR1 LGHNT, CDR2 FRNRAP. V was trimmed by 5 bases and J by 8 bases, leaving 12 bases between them. This CDR3 is CASGAQGHGYTF. The CDR3 DNA reads as TGTGCTAGTGGTGCACAGGGACACGGCTACACCTTC. Complete variable domain (other parts from reference TRBV12-5 and TRBJ1-2): DARVTQTPRHKVTEMGQEVTMRCQPILGHNTVFWYRQTMMQGLELLAYFRNRAPLDDSGMPKDRFSAEMPDATLATLKIQPSEPRDSAVYFCASGAQGHGYTFGSGTRLTVV.

The J gene is TRBJ1-4, the V gene TRBV15; maybe TRBD1 (6 bases). This CDR3 spans 15 amino acids. Trimming removed 8 bases from V and 7 bases from J, with 20 bases in between. Looked up from germline, CDR1 is LNHNV and CDR2 is YYDKDF (reference sequence). DNA for the CDR3: TGTGCCACCTCCAGGGGAAGCTCGAGCATTGAAAAACTGTTTTTT. It translates to CATSRGSSSIEKLFF.

V gene TRBV11-2 combines with J gene TRBJ2-5, with TRBD2 identical over 8 bases. Unmatched junction bases numbered 6, after V lost 4 bases and J lost 2 bases. The CDR3 contains 15 residues. Germline V gene lookup returns CDR1 SGHAT and CDR2 FQNNGV. The CDR3 region is CASSSTGTRQETQYF. The CDR3 DNA reads as TGTGCCAGCAGCTCCACCGGGACTAGACAAGAGACCCAGTACTTC.

The chain has TRBV9 and TRBJ2-6; D ambiguous. The CDR3 consists of 14 residues. Germline V gives CDR1 SGDLS, CDR2 YYNGEE. V was cut by 0 bases and J by 4 bases, with 5 bases left in between. In DNA, the CDR3 is TGTGCCAGCAGCGTAGCTACCGGGGCCAACGTCCTGACTTTC. It specifies CASSVATGANVLTF.

The chain combines TRBV4-1 with TRBJ2-3; 7 bases line up with TRBD2. Unmatched junction bases numbered 15, after V lost 4 bases and J lost 5 bases. Germline V gives CDR1 MGHRA, CDR2 YSYEKL. This CDR3 comprises 17 residues. The CDR3 here is CASSLTVAGESKDTQYF. The CDR3 DNA reads as TGCGCCAGCAGCCTCACAGTTGCGGGAGAGAGTAAAGATACGCAGTATTTT.

This chain's CDR3 is CASAGQGAPGTEAFF. CDR3 DNA sequence: TGTGCCAGCGCGGGACAGGGGGCGCCGGGCACTGAAGCTTTCTTT. This sequence joins TRBV18 and TRBJ1-1; 12 nucleotides agree with TRBD1. The CDR3 totals 15 residues. With 8 bases clipped from V and 4 bases from J, the junction kept 8 bases outside the gene matches. Looked up from germline, CDR1 is KGHSH and CDR2 is LQKENI.

This clone occurred once. The chain is built from TRBV6-5 and TRBJ1-5; 8 bases match TRBD1. Looked up from germline, CDR1 is MNHEY and CDR2 is SVGAGI. This CDR3 region has 15 residues. Trimming removed 5 bases from V and 1 base from J; junction bases left unmatched: 4. The CDR3 DNA reads as TGTGCCAGCAGTCCTGACAGGGGAAGCAATCAGCCCCAGCATTTT. Its translation is CASSPDRGSNQPQHF.

J is TRBJ2-1 and V is TRBV15; 8 bases are shared with TRBD2. CDR3 length: 15 amino acids. V dropped 0 bases and J dropped 16; count of bases not matched to a gene: 14. Germline V gene data show CDR1 as LNHNV and CDR2 as YYDKDF (reference sequence). The CDR3 DNA is TGTGCCACCAGCAGAGATCTAAGCGGGGGATACTTCTACTTCTTC. Translation: CATSRDLSGGYFYFF.

The chain carries TRBV19 and TRBJ1-2, with D perhaps matching TRBD1 (5 bases). The CDR3 runs to 15 residues. The V and J ends lost 5 bases and 0 bases respectively, with 13 bases between them. Germline CDR1 and CDR2: LNHDA and SQIVND (reference sequence). The CDR3, as DNA: TGTGCCAGTAGTGATGGACAAAATGCTAACTATGGCTACACCTTC. It is translated as CASSDGQNANYGYTF.

V gene TRBV5-4 combines with J gene TRBJ2-7, with 7 nucleotides matching TRBD2. V was clipped by 3 bases and J by 7 bases; unmatched bases: 10. Germline CDR1 is SGHNT and CDR2 is YYREEE (reference sequence). The length of the CDR3 is 14 residues. CDR3 DNA: TGTGCCAGCAGCTGGCCGGGGCGGACTAGGGAGCAGTACTTC. Translated: CASSWPGRTREQYF.

The chain uses TRBV15 and TRBJ2-2, with no clear D. CDR1 and CDR2 from the germline V gene are LNHNV and YYDKDF (reference sequence). The CDR3 is 16 residues long. V was pared by 2 bases and J by 3 bases, with 13 bases between. The CDR3 DNA reads as TGTGCCACCAGCAGAAAAAGGGTGTTCGACACCGGGGAGCTGTTTTTT. As protein: CATSRKRVFDTGELFF.

This rearrangement joins TRBV30 to TRBJ2-5, with TRBD1 matching over 7 bases. The J call is in doubt because the DNA end fits TRBJ2-7 better. CDR1 is GTSNPN and CDR2 is SVGIG in the germline V gene (reference sequence). The CDR3 consists of 14 residues. The CDR3 DNA sequence: TGTGCCTGGAGTAGGGACAGTGGGGCCTACGAGCAGTACTTC. Amino acid sequence: CAWSRDSGAYEQYF.

V and J are TRBV18 and TRBJ1-5, with D possibly TRBD1 on 5 matching bases. Trimming left V 2 bases short and J 1 base short, with 18 bases between. Per germline, CDR1 KGHSH and CDR2 LQKENI. CDR3 length equals 18 residues. The chain's CDR3 is CASSPGQGKAPSNQPQHF. The DNA for the CDR3 is TGTGCCAGCTCACCAGGGCAGGGAAAGGCCCCCAGCAATCAGCCCCAGCATTTT. The full variable domain, with the rest looked up from reference TRBV18 and TRBJ1-5, is NAGVMQNPRHLVRRRGQEARLRCSPMKGHSHVYWYRQLPEEGLKFMVYLQKENIIDESGMPKERFSAEFPKEGPSILRIQQVVRGDSAAYFCASSPGQGKAPSNQPQHFGDGTRLSIL.